Following are 10 T cell receptor beta chains from one sample sequenced in a study of technical replicates of blood from a handful of donors. Sequenced by immunoSEQ multiplex PCR; TCRdb stores in-frame clones only, minus some. The sample shows tens of thousands of clones, approximately 94% of them seen only once. The sample was T cells isolated from PBMCs. The receptors here all came from a human donor in good health.

V is TRBV4-1 and J is TRBJ1-3; 7 bases map to TRBD1. The CDR3 spans 15 residues. Germline V lookup: CDR1 MGHRA, CDR2 YSYEKL. Trimming at V came to 5 bases and at J to 3 bases, leaving 7 bases not matched to a gene. CDR3 residues: CASSFRGVGGNTIYF. The CDR3 DNA reads as TGCGCCAGCAGCTTCAGGGGGGTAGGTGGAAACACCATATATTTT.

This clone was observed a single time. The chain recombines TRBV7-2 with TRBJ2-3; D might be TRBD1 (6 bases). CDR1 is SGHTA and CDR2 is FQGNSA in the germline V gene. Trimming cost V 2 bases and J 4 bases, with 10 bases left between them. The CDR3 runs to 14 residues. CDR3 residues: CASSLNRVPDTQYF. Written as DNA, the CDR3 is TGTGCCAGCAGCTTAAACAGGGTGCCAGATACGCAGTATTTT. The complete variable domain, with remaining parts taken from reference TRBV7-2 and TRBJ2-3, reads GAGVSQSPSNKVTEKGKDVELRCDPISGHTALYWYRQSLGQGLEFLIYFQGNSAPDKSGLPSDRFSAERTGGSVSTLTIQRTQQEDSAVYLCASSLNRVPDTQYFGPGTRLTVL.

This chain links TRBV10-3 with TRBJ1-1; 8 bases are shared with TRBD1. Trimming removed 7 bases from V and 8 bases from J; junction bases left unmatched: 6. The CDR3 has 12 residues. Germline values: CDR1 ENHRY, CDR2 SYGVKD. The CDR3 loop reads CAITGQGAEAFF. CDR3 nucleotide sequence: TGTGCCATCACCGGGCAGGGGGCAGAAGCTTTCTTT.

The gene calls are TRBV6-6 and TRBJ1-1, with a possible D match to TRBD1 (6 bases). The germline CDR1 and CDR2 sequences are MNHNY and SVGAGI (reference sequence). The V and J ends lost 2 bases and 0 bases respectively, with 13 bases between them. CDR3 size: 16 residues. Here the CDR3 reads CASSYRTEGLNTEAFF. In nucleotides, the CDR3 is TGTGCCAGCAGTTACCGGACAGAGGGGCTGAACACTGAAGCTTTCTTT.

The chain joins TRBV30 to TRBJ2-1, with TRBD2 matching over 11 bases. The CDR3 consists of 18 residues. V dropped 3 bases and J dropped 0; count of bases not matched to a gene: 10. Germline CDR1 GTSNPN, CDR2 SVGIG (reference sequence). The CDR3 DNA sequence: TGTGCCTGGAGCGCGGGACTAGCGGAATTAAACTCCTACAATGAGCAGTTCTTC. This translates into CAWSAGLAELNSYNEQFF.

This chain joins TRBV30 and TRBJ1-1; TRBD1 is a possible D gene (5 bases). The germline CDR1 and CDR2 sequences are GTSNPN and SVGIG (reference sequence). CDR3 size: 14 residues. Trimming removed 4 bases at V and 3 bases at J, with 15 bases between. The CDR3 region has the DNA TGTGCCTGGACCCGACTTGGGGCTTACACTGAAGCTTTCTTT. Amino acid sequence: CAWTRLGAYTEAFF.

This chain links TRBV19 with TRBJ2-5; D unresolved. This CDR3 contains 15 residues. V was clipped by 8 bases and J by 5 bases, with 21 bases between them. Germline CDR1 reads LNHDA; CDR2 reads SQIVND (reference sequence). The CDR3 here is CASRVGPLSRETQYF. The CDR3 DNA reads TGTGCCAGTCGCGTTGGGCCTTTGAGTCGGGAGACCCAGTACTTC.

This rearrangement joins TRBV30 to TRBJ2-1; tentatively, D is TRBD1 (5 bases). The CDR3 has 16 residues. Germline V gene data show CDR1 as GTSNPN and CDR2 as SVGIG (reference sequence). V was trimmed by 0 bases and J by 7 bases, leaving 19 bases between them. The CDR3 reads CAWSVQEQVVGNEQFF. The DNA for the CDR3 is TGTGCCTGGAGTGTACAGGAACAGGTAGTAGGAAATGAGCAGTTCTTC.

V gene TRBV11-3 combines with J gene TRBJ1-1; 8 bases match TRBD1. Germline CDR1 reads SGHNT; CDR2 reads YENEEA. J lost 4 bases, V lost 8 bases, and 3 bases had no gene match. The CDR3 contains 12 residues. The CDR3 protein is CASLTGGTEAFF. As DNA, the CDR3 is TGTGCCAGCCTAACAGGGGGCACTGAAGCTTTCTTT.

The chain employs TRBV7-9 and TRBJ2-3, with D perhaps TRBD2 (6 bases). CDR1 is SEHNR, CDR2 FQNEAQ, per germline (reference sequence). The CDR3 is 15 residues long. V lost 6 bases, J lost 0 bases, and 13 bases lay in between. CDR3 DNA: TGTGCCAGCAGATTAAAAAGCGGGAGCACAGATACGCAGTATTTT. Translating gives CASRLKSGSTDTQYF. Based on the CDR3 plus reference TRBV7-9 and TRBJ2-3, the full variable domain is DTGVSQNPRHKITKRGQNVTFRCDPISEHNRLYWYRQTLGQGPEFLTYFQNEAQLEKSRLLSDRFSAERPKGSFSTLEIQRTEQGDSAMYLCASRLKSGSTDTQYFGPGTRLTVL.